This T cell receptor (beta chain) was retrieved from a study of T cell changes during pregnancy in multiple sclerosis. Germline assignment: CDR1 MNHNS and CDR2 SASEGT. The CDR3 sequence is 13 residues long. Trimming removed 1 base from V and 5 bases from J, with 9 bases in between. By share of the sample, this clone is medium-sized. Method: immunoSEQ multiplex PCR; TCRdb's copy keeps in-frame clones and lacks some. This table holds about 16,000 clones, 65% to 90% found once. This receptor was obtained from a female donor with multiple sclerosis, enrolled in a pregnancy study. Material: CD8+ T cells from peripheral blood mononuclear cells, obtained in the first trimester of pregnancy. This chain joins TRBV6-1 and TRBJ2-7; tentatively, D is TRBD2 (6 bases). The chain's CDR3 is CASSEGGGDEQYF. CDR3 coding DNA: TGTGCCAGCAGTGAAGGGGGAGGAGACGAGCAGTACTTC.